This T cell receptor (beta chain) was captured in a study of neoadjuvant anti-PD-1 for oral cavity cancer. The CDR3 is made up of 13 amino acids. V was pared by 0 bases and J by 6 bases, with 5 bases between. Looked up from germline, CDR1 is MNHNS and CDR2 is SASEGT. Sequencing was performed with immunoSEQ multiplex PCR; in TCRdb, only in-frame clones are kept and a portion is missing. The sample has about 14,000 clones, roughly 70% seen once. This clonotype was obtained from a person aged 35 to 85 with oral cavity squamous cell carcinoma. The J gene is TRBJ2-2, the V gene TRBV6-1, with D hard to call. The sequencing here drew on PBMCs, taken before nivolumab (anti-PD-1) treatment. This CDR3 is CASSEAWAGELFF. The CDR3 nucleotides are TGTGCCAGCAGTGAAGCGTGGGCCGGGGAGCTGTTTTTT.